The rows below give T cell receptor beta chains drawn from one sample of a study of T cell responses to AZD1222 COVID-19 vaccine. Data came from immunoSEQ multiplex PCR; TCRdb stores just in-frame clones and leaves some out. The sample lists about 140,000 clones, 75% to 95% occurring once. The source was peripheral blood, collected on day 0 of AZD1222 vaccination. The receptors shown here come from an adult in good health. The CDR3 runs from the conserved cysteine through the conserved F or W. Fields, in order: J gene, V gene, CDR3 protein.

j_call: TRBJ1-1; v_call: TRBV5-1; cdr3_aa: CASSGSGPLNTEAFF
j_call: TRBJ2-7; v_call: TRBV5-1; cdr3_aa: CASSLDGQGSEQYF
j_call: TRBJ1-5; v_call: TRBV6-2/TRBV6-3; cdr3_aa: CASSPRALITNQPQHF
j_call: TRBJ1-1; v_call: TRBV18; cdr3_aa: CASSPPGGVEAFF
j_call: TRBJ1-5; v_call: TRBV7-2; cdr3_aa: CASSPPGRYNQPQHF
j_call: TRBJ2-2; v_call: TRBV19; cdr3_aa: CASGQQPTNTGELFF
j_call: TRBJ2-3; v_call: TRBV21-1; cdr3_aa: CASFQKDTQYF
j_call: TRBJ1-5; v_call: TRBV19; cdr3_aa: CASSIAYSRFRGNQPQHF
j_call: TRBJ2-1; v_call: TRBV5-1; cdr3_aa: CASSDHGLPGSVNEQFF
j_call: TRBJ2-1; v_call: TRBV5-1; cdr3_aa: CASSWTSGRYEQFF
j_call: TRBJ2-3; v_call: TRBV11-3; cdr3_aa: CASSPSGPGTDTQYF
j_call: TRBJ2-7; v_call: TRBV5-4; cdr3_aa: CASRSRDREYEQYF
j_call: TRBJ1-1; v_call: TRBV5-4; cdr3_aa: CASSPGLVNTEAFF
j_call: TRBJ2-1; v_call: TRBV25-1; cdr3_aa: CASSSSGRIYEQFF
j_call: TRBJ2-7; v_call: TRBV7-3; cdr3_aa: CASSLMAGIEQYF
j_call: TRBJ1-3; v_call: TRBV24-1; cdr3_aa: CATSGGSGNTIYF
j_call: TRBJ2-5; v_call: TRBV19; cdr3_aa: CASKPDLGWETQYF
j_call: TRBJ1-6; v_call: TRBV3-1/TRBV3-2; cdr3_aa: CASSQDRETSNSPLHF
j_call: TRBJ1-1; v_call: TRBV2; cdr3_aa: CASNGQARNTEAFF
j_call: TRBJ2-2; v_call: TRBV5-1; cdr3_aa: CASSSLQGSGELFF
j_call: TRBJ1-2; v_call: TRBV18; cdr3_aa: CASSPARANYGYTF
j_call: TRBJ1-4; v_call: TRBV27; cdr3_aa: CATLLLDRGDLENEKLFF
j_call: TRBJ2-7; v_call: TRBV6-1; cdr3_aa: CASSDSYEQYF
j_call: TRBJ2-7; v_call: TRBV2; cdr3_aa: CASSAGSGDYEQYF
j_call: TRBJ2-3; v_call: TRBV5-6; cdr3_aa: CASSHRTSGGTVTDTQYF
j_call: TRBJ2-5; v_call: TRBV6-5; cdr3_aa: CASSYGETQYF
j_call: TRBJ1-1; v_call: TRBV5-1; cdr3_aa: CASSFGFEAFF